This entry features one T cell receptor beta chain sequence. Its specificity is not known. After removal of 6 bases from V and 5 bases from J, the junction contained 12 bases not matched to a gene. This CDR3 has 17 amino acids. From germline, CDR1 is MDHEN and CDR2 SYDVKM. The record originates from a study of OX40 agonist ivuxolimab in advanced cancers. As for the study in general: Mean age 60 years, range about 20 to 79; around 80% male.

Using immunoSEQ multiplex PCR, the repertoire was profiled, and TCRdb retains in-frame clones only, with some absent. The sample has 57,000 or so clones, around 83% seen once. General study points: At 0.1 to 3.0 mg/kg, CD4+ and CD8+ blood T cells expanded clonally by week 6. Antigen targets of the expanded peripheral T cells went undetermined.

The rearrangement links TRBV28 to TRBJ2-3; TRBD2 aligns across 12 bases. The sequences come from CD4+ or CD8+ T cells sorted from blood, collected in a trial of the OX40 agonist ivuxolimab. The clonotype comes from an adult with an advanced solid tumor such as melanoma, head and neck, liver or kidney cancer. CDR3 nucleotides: TGTGCCAGCAGCGAAACTCTAGCGGGGGGGCCGGGAGATACGCAGTATTTT. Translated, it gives CASSETLAGGPGDTQYF.